Ten or more counts support the clone carrying this TCR beta chain. The CDR3 is 13 residues long. CDR1 and CDR2 from the germline V gene are MNHNY and SVGAGI (reference sequence). The germline V and J ends were trimmed by 1 base and 3 bases, with 6 bases remaining between them. RNA transcripts served as the template for amplifying TCR beta CDR3 regions. A first-round RT-PCR of the TCR CDR3 used the HTBI primer set. Each CDR3 protein is one row after TCRdb ran MiXCR on the multiplex PCR reads. The data show 550,000 to 850,000 distinct CDR3 sequences, with approximately 18% seen just once and over 15% held by the top ten. These data belong to a study of T cells in Graves' hyperthyroidism and ophthalmopathy.

The sample taken for sequencing was blood. The chain has TRBV6-6 and TRBJ1-1; D may be TRBD1 (5 bases). The origin of this receptor is a woman aged 45-65 years with Graves' hyperthyroidism that later progressed to Graves' ophthalmopathy. The CDR3 loop reads CASSYLGDTEAFF. CDR3 coding DNA: TGTGCCAGCAGTTACTTGGGGGACACTGAAGCTTTCTTT.